A selection of T cell receptor beta chains follows, all from one sample in a study of neurological immune-mediated disorders. Each CDR3 protein gets one entry after TCRdb re-called the 5' RACE reads with MiXCR. In the table there are 15,000 or so distinct CDR3 sequences, roughly 14% of which are singletons. Sequencing was carried out using PBMCs. The receptors were sampled from a man aged 55 to 70 with HTLV-1-associated myelopathy (HAM/TSP). The CDR3 runs from the conserved cysteine through the conserved F or W. The order of the fields is J gene, V gene, clone size, D gene, CDR3 protein, CDR3 DNA. A D gene is named only where the DNA matches it firmly. The size field is filled for only some rows; it gives once, few, many or a size class.

J gene: TRBJ2-1; V gene: TRBV5-1; clone size: many; D gene: TRBD2; CDR3 protein: CASSLAGTSSYNEQFF; CDR3 DNA: TGCGCCAGCAGCTTAGCCGGGACTAGCTCCTACAATGAGCAGTTCTTC
J gene: TRBJ2-5; V gene: TRBV2; clone size: many; D gene: -; CDR3 protein: CASRGGLQETQYF; CDR3 DNA: TGTGCCAGCAGGGGTGGACTACAAGAGACCCAGTACTTC
J gene: TRBJ2-3; V gene: TRBV7-2; clone size: many; D gene: TRBD2; CDR3 protein: CASTPYGGGDTQYF; CDR3 DNA: TGTGCCAGCACCCCTTATGGCGGGGGAGATACGCAGTATTTT
J gene: TRBJ2-5; V gene: TRBV5-1; clone size: many; D gene: -; CDR3 protein: CASSTFRGMDKTQYF; CDR3 DNA: TGCGCCAGCAGCACCTTCCGGGGGATGGATAAGACCCAGTACTTC
J gene: TRBJ1-1; V gene: TRBV7-8; clone size: many; D gene: -; CDR3 protein: CASSLTMNTEAFF; CDR3 DNA: TGTGCCAGCAGCCTGACCATGAACACTGAAGCTTTCTTT
J gene: TRBJ2-5; V gene: TRBV20-1; clone size: many; D gene: -; CDR3 protein: CSAQRAVQETQYF; CDR3 DNA: TGCAGTGCTCAGCGGGCGGTACAAGAGACCCAGTACTTC
J gene: TRBJ2-3; V gene: TRBV6-6; clone size: -; D gene: -; CDR3 protein: CASSVARGGPDTQYF; CDR3 DNA: TGTGCCAGCAGCGTAGCTAGAGGAGGGCCAGATACGCAGTATTTT
J gene: TRBJ2-4; V gene: TRBV12-3/TRBV12-4; clone size: few; D gene: -; CDR3 protein: CASSFNPAIQYF; CDR3 DNA: TGTGCCAGCAGTTTTAACCCAGCCATTCAGTACTTC
J gene: TRBJ2-3; V gene: TRBV20-1; clone size: many; D gene: TRBD2; CDR3 protein: CSAPRTSGGFTDTQYF; CDR3 DNA: TGCAGTGCTCCCCGGACTAGCGGGGGTTTCACAGATACGCAGTATTTT
J gene: TRBJ2-1; V gene: TRBV24-1; clone size: -; D gene: -; CDR3 protein: CVTSDPGPGDNEQFF; CDR3 DNA: TGTGTCACCAGTGATCCAGGACCTGGGGACAATGAGCAGTTCTTC
J gene: TRBJ1-1; V gene: TRBV18; clone size: medium-sized; D gene: -; CDR3 protein: CASSPQGTEAFF; CDR3 DNA: TGTGCCAGCTCACCCCAAGGCACTGAAGCTTTCTTT
J gene: TRBJ2-7; V gene: TRBV27; clone size: many; D gene: -; CDR3 protein: CASSVMGYEQYF; CDR3 DNA: TGTGCCAGCAGTGTCATGGGGTACGAGCAGTACTTC
J gene: TRBJ1-1; V gene: TRBV5-4; clone size: many; D gene: -; CDR3 protein: CASNPEGSRSGGSTEAFF; CDR3 DNA: TGTGCCAGCAACCCTGAGGGGAGCAGAAGTGGAGGAAGCACTGAAGCTTTCTTT
J gene: TRBJ2-3; V gene: TRBV2; clone size: many; D gene: TRBD2; CDR3 protein: CASSDSLGLVRTDTQYF; CDR3 DNA: TGTGCCAGCAGTGATTCTCTGGGACTAGTCCGCACAGATACGCAGTATTTT
J gene: TRBJ1-1; V gene: TRBV5-1; clone size: -; D gene: -; CDR3 protein: CASSTYGGATEAFF; CDR3 DNA: TGCGCCAGCAGCACCTACGGGGGAGCCACCGAAGCTTTCTTT
J gene: TRBJ2-5; V gene: TRBV7-9; clone size: medium-sized; D gene: TRBD1; CDR3 protein: CASRPDRVVETQYF; CDR3 DNA: TGTGCCAGCAGACCGGACAGGGTGGTAGAGACCCAGTACTTC
J gene: TRBJ2-7; V gene: TRBV11-2; clone size: many; D gene: -; CDR3 protein: CASSHGFVVPYF; CDR3 DNA: TGTGCCAGCAGCCATGGTTTCGTTGTGCCGTACTTC
J gene: TRBJ2-7; V gene: TRBV20-1; clone size: many; D gene: -; CDR3 protein: CSARRGDQGSYEQYF; CDR3 DNA: TGCAGTGCTCGGAGAGGGGACCAGGGATCCTACGAGCAGTACTTC
J gene: TRBJ2-1; V gene: TRBV7-2; clone size: many; D gene: TRBD2; CDR3 protein: CASSPDLAARNEQFF; CDR3 DNA: TGTGCCAGCAGCCCCGATCTAGCGGCCCGGAATGAGCAGTTCTTC
J gene: TRBJ2-1; V gene: TRBV10-1; clone size: medium-sized; D gene: TRBD2; CDR3 protein: CASSEGLAGGPKFF; CDR3 DNA: TGCGCCAGCTCTGAGGGACTAGCGGGGGGGCCGAAGTTCTTC
J gene: TRBJ1-6; V gene: TRBV12-3/TRBV12-4; clone size: medium-sized; D gene: -; CDR3 protein: CASSLQDLIGSTLHF; CDR3 DNA: TGTGCCAGCAGTTTACAGGATTTGATCGGTTCTACCCTCCACTTT
J gene: TRBJ1-6; V gene: TRBV27; clone size: many; D gene: -; CDR3 protein: CASSLRGGSPLHF; CDR3 DNA: TGTGCCAGCAGTTTAAGGGGAGGTTCACCCCTCCACTTT
J gene: TRBJ1-2; V gene: TRBV5-1; clone size: many; D gene: TRBD1; CDR3 protein: CASSLDRVANYGYTF; CDR3 DNA: TGCGCCAGCAGCCTGGACAGGGTAGCTAACTATGGCTACACCTTC
J gene: TRBJ2-2; V gene: TRBV24-1; clone size: many; D gene: TRBD2; CDR3 protein: CATSDSTSGGASGELFF; CDR3 DNA: TGTGCCACCAGTGATTCCACTAGCGGGGGGGCCTCCGGGGAGCTGTTTTTT
J gene: TRBJ2-1; V gene: TRBV5-1; clone size: many; D gene: TRBD2; CDR3 protein: CASSRGGGDNEQFF; CDR3 DNA: TGCGCCAGTAGCCGCGGGGGAGGAGACAATGAGCAGTTCTTC
J gene: TRBJ1-1; V gene: TRBV12-3/TRBV12-4; clone size: many; D gene: -; CDR3 protein: CASSLLENTEAFF; CDR3 DNA: TGTGCCAGCAGTTTGTTGGAGAACACTGAAGCTTTCTTT
J gene: TRBJ2-4; V gene: TRBV20-1; clone size: many; D gene: TRBD2; CDR3 protein: CSASPRLAGGGDIQYF; CDR3 DNA: TGCAGTGCTAGTCCAAGACTAGCGGGGGGCGGAGACATTCAGTACTTC
J gene: TRBJ2-3; V gene: TRBV20-1; clone size: many; D gene: -; CDR3 protein: CSARVFVGADTQYF; CDR3 DNA: TGCAGTGCTAGAGTTTTTGTGGGGGCAGATACGCAGTATTTT
J gene: TRBJ2-3; V gene: TRBV20-1; clone size: many; D gene: -; CDR3 protein: CSALIPGGTDTQYF; CDR3 DNA: TGCAGTGCTTTAATCCCCGGGGGCACAGATACGCAGTATTTT
J gene: TRBJ2-2; V gene: TRBV12-3/TRBV12-4; clone size: many; D gene: TRBD2; CDR3 protein: CASRTGTTYTGELFF; CDR3 DNA: TGTGCCAGCAGAACCGGGACTACATACACCGGGGAGCTGTTTTTT
J gene: TRBJ2-1; V gene: TRBV14; clone size: many; D gene: -; CDR3 protein: CASSLGLFNEQFF; CDR3 DNA: TGTGCCAGCAGCCTCGGACTATTTAATGAGCAGTTCTTC
J gene: TRBJ2-5; V gene: TRBV20-1; clone size: many; D gene: TRBD1; CDR3 protein: CSASTRGRETQYF; CDR3 DNA: TGCAGTGCTAGCACCAGGGGGCGAGAGACCCAGTACTTC
J gene: TRBJ1-4; V gene: TRBV29-1; clone size: many; D gene: TRBD1; CDR3 protein: CSVERDRRNEKLFF; CDR3 DNA: TGCAGCGTTGAGCGGGACAGGAGGAATGAAAAACTGTTTTTT
J gene: TRBJ2-1; V gene: TRBV24-1; clone size: -; D gene: -; CDR3 protein: CANARAEGSYNEQFF; CDR3 DNA: TGTGCCAACGCTAGAGCCGAAGGGTCCTACAATGAGCAGTTCTTC
J gene: TRBJ2-5; V gene: TRBV10-3; clone size: many; D gene: -; CDR3 protein: CAISVGETQYF; CDR3 DNA: TGTGCCATCAGTGTTGGAGAGACCCAGTACTTC
J gene: TRBJ2-1; V gene: TRBV20-1; clone size: many; D gene: -; CDR3 protein: CSASRGREQFF; CDR3 DNA: TGCAGTGCTAGCAGGGGTCGTGAGCAGTTCTTC
J gene: TRBJ2-5; V gene: TRBV7-2; clone size: many; D gene: -; CDR3 protein: CASSSQSGGQETQYF; CDR3 DNA: TGTGCCAGCAGCTCCCAGTCCGGGGGCCAAGAGACCCAGTACTTC
J gene: TRBJ2-1; V gene: TRBV5-5; clone size: many; D gene: TRBD2; CDR3 protein: CASSLTVAGFNEQFF; CDR3 DNA: TGTGCCAGCAGCTTAACAGTAGCGGGTTTCAATGAGCAGTTCTTC
J gene: TRBJ2-2; V gene: TRBV20-1; clone size: many; D gene: -; CDR3 protein: CSASNPQGHTGELFF; CDR3 DNA: TGCAGTGCTAGTAATCCGCAGGGGCACACCGGGGAGCTGTTTTTT
J gene: TRBJ1-4; V gene: TRBV19; clone size: few; D gene: -; CDR3 protein: CASSIPPPGTEKLFF; CDR3 DNA: TGTGCCAGTAGTATCCCACCGCCCGGAACTGAAAAACTGTTTTTT
J gene: TRBJ2-3; V gene: TRBV28; clone size: many; D gene: -; CDR3 protein: CASSPFGRNTQYF; CDR3 DNA: TGTGCCAGCAGTCCCTTTGGGCGAAATACGCAGTATTTT
J gene: TRBJ2-7; V gene: TRBV27; clone size: few; D gene: -; CDR3 protein: CASSPSRGPYEQYF; CDR3 DNA: TGTGCCAGCAGTCCATCCCGGGGTCCCTACGAGCAGTACTTC
J gene: TRBJ2-4; V gene: TRBV20-1; clone size: medium-sized; D gene: -; CDR3 protein: CSARQGEVIQYF; CDR3 DNA: TGCAGTGCTAGACAGGGTGAGGTCATTCAGTACTTC
J gene: TRBJ2-1; V gene: TRBV7-2; clone size: many; D gene: TRBD2; CDR3 protein: CASSLASGAYNEQFF; CDR3 DNA: TGTGCCAGCAGCTTGGCTAGCGGAGCCTACAATGAGCAGTTCTTC
J gene: TRBJ1-5; V gene: TRBV12-3/TRBV12-4; clone size: many; D gene: TRBD1; CDR3 protein: CASRPGTGGQPQHF; CDR3 DNA: TGTGCCAGCAGGCCCGGGACAGGGGGTCAGCCCCAGCATTTT
J gene: TRBJ2-7; V gene: TRBV7-2; clone size: many; D gene: -; CDR3 protein: CASSPFGTYSYEQYF; CDR3 DNA: TGTGCCAGCAGCCCCTTCGGAACCTACTCCTACGAGCAGTACTTC
J gene: TRBJ2-1; V gene: TRBV5-5; clone size: few; D gene: -; CDR3 protein: CASSLEGSGPYNEQFF; CDR3 DNA: TGTGCCAGCAGCTTGGAGGGCTCTGGCCCCTACAATGAGCAGTTCTTC
J gene: TRBJ2-2; V gene: TRBV4-3; clone size: many; D gene: -; CDR3 protein: CASSQVPVFGELFF; CDR3 DNA: TGCGCCAGCAGCCAAGTCCCTGTATTTGGGGAGCTGTTTTTT
J gene: TRBJ1-3; V gene: TRBV3-1; clone size: many; D gene: -; CDR3 protein: CASSLSTAGNTIYF; CDR3 DNA: TGTGCCAGCAGCCTATCCACAGCTGGAAACACCATATATTTT
J gene: TRBJ2-2; V gene: TRBV7-2; clone size: many; D gene: -; CDR3 protein: CASSFEMVGELFF; CDR3 DNA: TGTGCCAGCAGCTTCGAGATGGTCGGGGAGCTGTTTTTT
J gene: TRBJ1-6; V gene: TRBV2; clone size: many; D gene: TRBD1; CDR3 protein: CASKADRDNSPLHF; CDR3 DNA: TGTGCCAGCAAAGCAGACAGGGATAATTCACCCCTCCACTTT
J gene: TRBJ2-7; V gene: TRBV19; clone size: many; D gene: TRBD2; CDR3 protein: CASSRTSGTYEQYF; CDR3 DNA: TGTGCCAGTAGCAGGACTAGCGGAACCTACGAGCAGTACTTC
J gene: TRBJ2-7; V gene: TRBV5-1; clone size: many; D gene: TRBD1; CDR3 protein: CASSTWDSTYEQYF; CDR3 DNA: TGCGCCAGCAGCACCTGGGACAGCACCTACGAGCAGTACTTC
J gene: TRBJ2-3; V gene: TRBV5-1; clone size: many; D gene: TRBD2; CDR3 protein: CASSKTSGGTDTQYF; CDR3 DNA: TGCGCCAGCAGCAAGACTAGCGGGGGCACAGATACGCAGTATTTT
J gene: TRBJ1-1; V gene: TRBV10-3; clone size: many; D gene: -; CDR3 protein: CAISERADTEAFF; CDR3 DNA: TGTGCCATCAGTGAGCGGGCAGACACTGAAGCTTTCTTT
J gene: TRBJ2-2; V gene: TRBV6-5; clone size: many; D gene: TRBD2; CDR3 protein: CASSYSSGGNTGELFF; CDR3 DNA: TGTGCCAGCAGTTACTCAAGCGGGGGGAACACCGGGGAGCTGTTTTTT
J gene: TRBJ2-3; V gene: TRBV15; clone size: -; D gene: -; CDR3 protein: CATSRDSTDTQYF; CDR3 DNA: TGTGCCACCAGCAGAGATTCAACAGATACGCAGTATTTT
J gene: TRBJ1-1; V gene: TRBV11-2; clone size: many; D gene: -; CDR3 protein: CASSSLWRSNTEAFF; CDR3 DNA: TGTGCCAGCAGCTCCCTGTGGAGGAGTAACACTGAAGCTTTCTTT
J gene: TRBJ1-1; V gene: TRBV20-1; clone size: many; D gene: -; CDR3 protein: CSARDRDSRNTEAFF; CDR3 DNA: TGCAGTGCTAGAGACAGGGACTCAAGGAACACTGAAGCTTTCTTT
J gene: TRBJ1-3; V gene: TRBV2; clone size: many; D gene: -; CDR3 protein: CASLPSLNSGNTIYF; CDR3 DNA: TGTGCCAGCCTACCTTCACTCAACTCTGGAAACACCATATATTTT